This T cell receptor (beta chain) was sequenced during a study of blood T cell repertoires in COVID-19. In the study overall: Some COVID-19 samples were acute and others convalescent; all came from the United States, Italy and Spain. PBMCs, B-cell-depleted T cells, or T cells were the source of the cDNA or gDNA that made up the material.

Original data processing: Counts of nucleated cells, estimated from reference gene primer amplification, were obtained. Data came from immunoSEQ multiplex PCR; TCRdb stores just in-frame clones and leaves some out. V and J calls and clone size come straight from that table; D and trimming were deduced from the DNA. The sample lists fewer than 250,000 clones, around 85% occurring once. This receptor was identified in a man aged 25-45 years with acute or convalescent COVID-19. Sample: peripheral blood.

In DNA form, the CDR3 reads TGTGCCAGCAGCGTAGGAGCGGAGACGAACACTGAAGCTTTCTTT. This encodes CASSVGAETNTEAFF. This chain connects TRBV9 to TRBJ1-1, with D unclear. Germline V lookup: CDR1 SGDLS, CDR2 YYNGEE. The CDR3 is 15 amino acids. V lost 0 bases to trimming and J lost 1 base, with 10 bases between them. The variable domain in full, completed from reference TRBV9 and TRBJ1-1, reads DSGVTQTPKHLITATGQRVTLRCSPRSGDLSVYWYQQSLDQGLQFLIQYYNGEERAKGNILERFSAQQFPDLHSELNLSSLELGDSALYFCASSVGAETNTEAFFGQGTRLTVV.